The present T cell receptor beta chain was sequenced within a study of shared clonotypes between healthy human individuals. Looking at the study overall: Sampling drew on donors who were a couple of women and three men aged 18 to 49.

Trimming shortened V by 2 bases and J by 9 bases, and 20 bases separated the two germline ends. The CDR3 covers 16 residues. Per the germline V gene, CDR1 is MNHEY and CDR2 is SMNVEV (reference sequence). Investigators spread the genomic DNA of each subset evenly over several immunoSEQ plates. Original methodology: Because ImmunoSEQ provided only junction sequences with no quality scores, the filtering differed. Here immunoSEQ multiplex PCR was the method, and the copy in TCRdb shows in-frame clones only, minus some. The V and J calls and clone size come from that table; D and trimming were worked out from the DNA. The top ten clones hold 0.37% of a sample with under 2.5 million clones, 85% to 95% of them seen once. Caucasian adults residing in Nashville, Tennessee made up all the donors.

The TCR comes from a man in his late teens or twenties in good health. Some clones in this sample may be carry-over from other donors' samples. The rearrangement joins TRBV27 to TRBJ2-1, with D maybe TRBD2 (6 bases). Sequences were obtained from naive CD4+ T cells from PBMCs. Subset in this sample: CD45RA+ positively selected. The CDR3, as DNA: TGTGCCAGCAGTTTACTGGGACTTCTCTCCGGGGGTGAGCAGTTCTTC. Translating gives CASSLLGLLSGGEQFF.